The rows below give T cell receptor beta chains drawn from one sample of a study of blood T cell repertoires in COVID-19. TCRdb's copy holds only in-frame clones and misses some; the assay was immunoSEQ multiplex PCR. The table lists about 460,000 clones, roughly nine tenths of them singletons. The specimen sequenced was PBMCs or T cells enriched from blood (not recorded which). The receptors here all came from an older woman who had recovered from COVID-19. Each CDR3 is given with its conserved first and last residue. Each record gives: D gene, clone size, J gene, V gene, CDR3 protein, CDR3 DNA. A D gene is named only where the DNA matches it firmly. Clone sizes are given selectively: once, few, many, or a class where the clone is expanded.

NA	NA	TRBJ2-3	TRBV30	CAWSVGVGGDTQYF	TGTGCCTGGAGTGTAGGCGTAGGGGGAGATACGCAGTATTTT
NA	NA	TRBJ1-1	TRBV25-1	CASSRALNTEAFF	TGTGCCAGCAGCAGGGCTTTGAACACTGAAGCTTTCTTT
TRBD1	once	TRBJ2-7	TRBV5-1	CASSISGTESYEQYF	TGCGCCAGCAGCATCTCCGGGACAGAGTCCTACGAGCAGTACTTC
TRBD1	NA	TRBJ1-2	TRBV11-3	CASSYLGQASFTF	TGTGCCAGCAGCTACCTGGGACAGGCGTCATTTACCTTC
NA	NA	TRBJ1-1	TRBV3-1/TRBV3-2	CASSPGQMNTEAFF	TGTGCCAGCAGCCCGGGACAAATGAACACTGAAGCTTTCTTT
NA	once	TRBJ1-5	TRBV19	CASSWAQGGQPQHF	TGTGCCAGTAGTTGGGCGCAGGGAGGCCAGCCCCAGCATTTT
TRBD1	NA	TRBJ1-1	TRBV4-1	CASSQEKGQGANTEAFF	TGCGCCAGCAGCCAAGAAAAGGGGCAGGGGGCGAACACTGAAGCTTTCTTT
TRBD1	NA	TRBJ1-1	TRBV2	CASRPAGTAEAFF	TGTGCCAGCAGGCCGGCCGGGACAGCCGAAGCTTTCTTT
NA	NA	TRBJ2-3	TRBV7-8	CASSSGGSLPSTDTQYF	TGTGCCAGCAGCTCTGGGGGGAGTTTACCGAGCACAGATACGCAGTATTTT
NA	NA	TRBJ1-3	TRBV10-3	CAISVTAGNTIYF	TGTGCCATCAGTGTGACAGCTGGAAACACCATATATTTT
NA	once	TRBJ1-4	TRBV2	CASSANPIGEKLFF	TGTGCCAGCAGCGCCAACCCGATCGGTGAAAAACTGTTTTTT
NA	NA	TRBJ2-7	TRBV3-1/TRBV3-2	CASSLEAAYEQYF	TGTGCCAGCAGCCTCGAGGCCGCCTACGAGCAGTACTTC
NA	NA	TRBJ2-3	TRBV5-1	CASSFLTDTQYF	TGCGCCAGCAGCTTTCTAACAGATACGCAGTATTTT